This T cell receptor beta chain stems from a study of CD8+ T cells in alopecia areata. Study observations and caveats: Researchers reported that TCR sharing among patients proved less clear than in mice, possibly HLA-linked. Higher clonality and more expanded CD8+ clones appeared in lesional than normal scalp.

The sequencing template was cDNA reverse transcribed from extracted RNA. Sequenced by immunoSEQ multiplex PCR; TCRdb stores in-frame clones only, minus some. The table lists 150,000 to 200,000 clones, around 57% of them singletons. Note on this clone: Its antigen is not identified.

V was clipped by 1 base and J by 4 bases, with 13 bases between them. The CDR3 loop spans 15 amino acids. Germline V gives CDR1 MGHRA, CDR2 YSYEKL. Sequenced: CD4+ T cells sorted from blood. This receptor was obtained from a human donor in good health. V and J are TRBV4-1 and TRBJ1-2; unclear D gene. CDR3 region: CASSQAAGEAYGYTF. The CDR3 nucleotides are TGCGCCAGCAGCCAAGCTGCGGGAGAGGCCTATGGCTACACCTTC.